These T cell receptor beta chains were read from a single sample in a study of CD8+CD57+ T cells in acquired aplastic anemia. In TCRdb, the reads were re-called with MiXCR into one record per CDR3 protein. Of approximately 300,000 distinct CDR3 sequences listed, roughly 59% are singletons. Material: sorted CD4+, CD8+, or CD8+CD57+ T cells (not recorded which) from PBMCs. These receptors all stem from a human donor with aplastic anemia. Each CDR3 is given with its conserved first and last residue. Fields, in order: J gene, D gene, clone size, V gene, CDR3 DNA, CDR3 protein. A D gene is named only where the DNA matches it firmly. Clone size is not always given. Where it is, it says once, few, many or a class for expanded clones.

>TRBJ2-7|.|.|TRBV5-6
TGTGCCAGCAGCTTCCTAGGATTTGGCGCTACCTACGAGCAGTACTTC
CASSFLGFGATYEQYF
>TRBJ1-2|.|many|TRBV20-1
TGCAGTGCGTCCCAGGGGTATGGCTACACCTTC
CSASQGYGYTF
>TRBJ2-7|TRBD1|.|TRBV24-1
TGTGCCACCAGTCAGGGGGCCTACGAGCAGTACTTC
CATSQGAYEQYF
>TRBJ2-1|.|.|TRBV10-1
TGCGCCAGCAGTGCGGGACCAGCGGGACAGGAGCAGTTCTTC
CASSAGPAGQEQFF
>TRBJ2-7|.|.|TRBV2
TGTGCCAGCAGTGAATTGGAGGGGGTCAGCTACGAGCAGTACTTC
CASSELEGVSYEQYF
>TRBJ2-3|TRBD2|.|TRBV2
TGTGTCAGCAGTTGGTCTAGCGGAAGCACAGATACGCAGTATTTT
CVSSWSSGSTDTQYF
>TRBJ2-1|TRBD2|.|TRBV11-3
TGTGCCAGTCCTAGCGGGAGGGCCGCCTACAATGGGCAGTTCTTC
CASPSGRAAYNGQFF
>TRBJ2-3|.|.|TRBV10-3
TGTGCCATCAGTGAAAAGGGTCCGTCCACAGATACGCAGTATTTT
CAISEKGPSTDTQYF
>TRBJ1-2|.|few|TRBV25-1
TGTGCCAGCAGTGAATCTTGGCGACCTAACTATGGCTACACCTTC
CASSESWRPNYGYTF
>TRBJ1-4|.|.|TRBV10-2
TGCGCCAGCAGTGATACAGGGAGTTTGGATGAAAAACTGTTTTTT
CASSDTGSLDEKLFF
>TRBJ2-5|TRBD2|few|TRBV7-9
TGTGCCAGCAGCTTACCTTCAGGGACTAGGGCCGGGGAGACCCAGTACTTC
CASSLPSGTRAGETQYF
>TRBJ2-1|.|.|TRBV5-1
TGCGCCAGCAGCAGCCGCCGAGACTCCTACAATGAGCAGTTCTTC
CASSSRRDSYNEQFF
>TRBJ2-3|TRBD2|.|TRBV18
TGTGCCAGCTCACCAAAACTAGCGGGGGGCTTCTTGGATACGCAGTATTTT
CASSPKLAGGFLDTQYF
>TRBJ2-1|.|many|TRBV20-1
TGCAGTGCTAGTTCGGGGAGATTGAAGAATGAGCAGTTCTTC
CSASSGRLKNEQFF
>TRBJ2-5|.|.|TRBV10-3
TGTGCCATCAGTGAGGCCGGGATTAGCGGAGAAGAGACCCAGTACTTC
CAISEAGISGEETQYF
>TRBJ1-2|.|.|TRBV7-9
TGTGCCAGCAGCTTTTCTGGTGGGCGCGGCTATGGCTACACCTTC
CASSFSGGRGYGYTF
>TRBJ1-2|.|few|TRBV10-3
TGTGCCATCAGTGAGTCGACGGAGAACTATGGCTACACCTTC
CAISESTENYGYTF
>TRBJ1-5|.|.|TRBV19
TGTGCCAGTAGTAGTGGTCAGCCCCAGCATTTT
CASSSGQPQHF
>TRBJ1-1|.|.|TRBV5-1
TGCGCCAGCAGCTCCGCCCAAGGGAACACTGAAGCTTTCTTT
CASSSAQGNTEAFF
>TRBJ2-3|TRBD2|.|TRBV9
TGTGCCAGCAGCGTGTTAGCGGGAGTTGCAGATACGCAGTATTTT
CASSVLAGVADTQYF
>TRBJ1-6|.|.|TRBV25-1
TGTGCCAGCAGTGCAGATGGGGGGGAGGGCCATAATTCACCCCTCCACTTT
CASSADGGEGHNSPLHF
>TRBJ1-1|TRBD1|.|TRBV6-5
TGCGCCAGCAGGGACCGGGACAGCGCTGAAGCTTTCTTT
CASRDRDSAEAFF
>TRBJ1-1|.|.|TRBV10-3
TGTGCCATCAGTGAGGACCGGGGGAACACTGAAGCTTTCTTT
CAISEDRGNTEAFF
>TRBJ2-2|.|.|TRBV10-3
TGTGCCATCAGTGAGGGGGCCGGGGAGCTGTTTTTT
CAISEGAGELFF
>TRBJ2-2|.|.|TRBV7-9
TGTGCCAGCGTGAAGTTAGCGTCGAACACCGGGGAGCTGTTTTTT
CASVKLASNTGELFF
>TRBJ1-2|.|many|TRBV12-3/TRBV12-4
TGTGCCAGCAGACCCGACTTACAGAATGGCTACACCTTC
CASRPDLQNGYTF
>TRBJ2-1|.|.|TRBV7-2
TGTGCCAGCAGACAACTCCGGGCCCCTCGGCAGTTCTTC
CASRQLRAPRQFF
>TRBJ2-1|TRBD1|.|TRBV7-3
TGTGCCAGCAGCTTAGACCGGGACAGCGCAAGTGAGCAGTTCTTC
CASSLDRDSASEQFF
>TRBJ2-7|TRBD1|few|TRBV11-2
TGTGCCAGCAGCATGACAGGGTCCGTCTACGAGCAGTACTTC
CASSMTGSVYEQYF
>TRBJ1-6|.|.|TRBV7-3
TGTGCCAGCAGCCCCACGTTGACGGTAGATTCACCCCTCCACTTT
CASSPTLTVDSPLHF
>TRBJ2-3|.|.|TRBV19
TGTGCCAGTAGTCTTCCTCGACAGTTATCCCCCCCAGGGACGCAGTATTTT
CASSLPRQLSPPGTQYF
>TRBJ2-3|TRBD2|.|TRBV7-8
TGTGCCAGCAGCACCAACCCGATGACTAGCTACAGCACAGATACGCAGTATTTT
CASSTNPMTSYSTDTQYF
>TRBJ1-1|.|.|TRBV4-1
.
CASSREAGRVYEQYFGTLF
>TRBJ1-6|.|.|TRBV20-1
TGCAGTGCTAGAGTGGGGGCGGCCTATAATTCACCCCTCCACTTT
CSARVGAAYNSPLHF
>TRBJ2-4|TRBD1|once|TRBV4-1
TGCGCCAGCAGCCACTCAGGGGGCGGGGACAACATTCAGTACTTC
CASSHSGGGDNIQYF
>TRBJ2-1|TRBD2|.|TRBV7-9
TGTGCCAGCAGCCAGAGAGAGGCTAGCGGGGGGCCCTACAATGAGCAGTTCTTC
CASSQREASGGPYNEQFF
>TRBJ2-2|.|many|TRBV11-1
TGTGCCAGCAGCTTATTCACAGGTCGGGTCGGCGGCGGGGAGCTGTTTTTT
CASSLFTGRVGGGELFF
>TRBJ1-2|.|.|TRBV11-2
TGTGCCAGCAGCTTTTTGCAGGGCATTCATTATGGCTACACCTTC
CASSFLQGIHYGYTF
>TRBJ2-1|TRBD2|.|TRBV29-1
TGCAGCGGTGGGCTCCTAGCGGGAAAAAATGAGCAGTTCTTC
CSGGLLAGKNEQFF
>TRBJ2-5|TRBD1|.|TRBV10-2
TGCGCCAGCAGAATGACAGGGCAAGAGACCCAGTACTTC
CASRMTGQETQYF
>TRBJ1-1|.|once|TRBV7-2
TGTGCCAGCAGGCAGGGGCCAAACACTGAAGCTTTCTTT
CASRQGPNTEAFF
>TRBJ2-2|.|.|TRBV5-1
TGTGCCAGCAGCTTAGGACACCGGAACACCGGGGAGCTGTTTTTT
CASSLGHRNTGELFF
>TRBJ1-2|TRBD1|.|TRBV10-3
TGTGCCATCACCGGGGACCTTTGGACAGGGGAGAACTATGGCTACACCTTC
CAITGDLWTGENYGYTF
>TRBJ1-4|.|.|TRBV2
TGTGCCAGCAGTGACCCGGGCACTAATGAAAAACTGTTTTTT
CASSDPGTNEKLFF
>TRBJ2-5|.|once|TRBV2
TGTGCCAGCAGTGAATGGGGGCCCGCAGGGTTGGGGGAGACCCAGTACTTC
CASSEWGPAGLGETQYF
>TRBJ1-3|.|.|TRBV29-1
TGCAGCGTTGTTCAGAACTCTGGAGACACCATATATTTT
CSVVQNSGDTIYF
>TRBJ2-7|TRBD2|.|TRBV5-1
TGCGCCAGCAGCTCTGTTATACCGGGACTAGCGGGAGGGCCTCGCTACGAGCAGTACTTC
CASSSVIPGLAGGPRYEQYF
>TRBJ1-1|.|.|TRBV2
TGTGCCAGCAGTGATGCGGGTATGCGGAACACTGAAGCTTTCTTT
CASSDAGMRNTEAFF
>TRBJ2-7|.|.|TRBV4-1
TGCGCCAGCAGCCAAGACAGCCCCCTACCCTACGAGCAGTACTTC
CASSQDSPLPYEQYF
>TRBJ1-2|.|.|TRBV29-1
TGCAGCGTTGAAGGGGGGTTCGGGGGCCAAACTAACTATGGCTACACCTTC
CSVEGGFGGQTNYGYTF
>TRBJ1-1|TRBD1|.|TRBV7-1
TGTGCCAGCAGCTCGTCCGACAGGGGGTCACACACTGAAGCTTTCTTT
CASSSSDRGSHTEAFF
>TRBJ2-5|TRBD1|many|TRBV6-6
TGTGCCAGCAGTCAGGGGGAAGAGACCCAGTACTTC
CASSQGEETQYF
>TRBJ2-7|.|.|TRBV19
TGTGCCAGTAGTGGCGGGGAATCCTACGAGCAGTACTTC
CASSGGESYEQYF